These T cell receptor beta chains were read from a single sample in a study of blood T cell repertoires in COVID-19. The data were produced by immunoSEQ multiplex PCR, yet TCRdb's version contains in-frame clones alone and is incomplete. Among some 290,000 clones listed, around nine tenths were seen once. What was sequenced was peripheral blood. These TCRs come from a woman in her 30s with COVID-19, enrolled during active disease. CDR3s include the opening cysteine and the closing phenylalanine or tryptophan. A D gene is named only where the DNA matches it firmly. Only some rows state a clone size, as once, few, many or a class for expanded clones.

size,V,D,J,DNA,CDR3
.,TRBV10-3,TRBD2,TRBJ2-1,TGTGCCATCGCGAGAGATGGGCGGGGGACCTACCGGACGTCCTACAATGAGCAGTTCTTC,CAIARDGRGTYRTSYNEQFF
.,TRBV3-1/TRBV3-2,.,TRBJ2-1,TGTGCCAGCAGCCAAGAGGAGCTTCCGGCCCATGAGCAGTTCTTC,CASSQEELPAHEQFF
.,TRBV6-5,.,TRBJ2-7,TGTGCCAGCAGTCCCCAGGGGGGAGCCTACGAGCAGTACTTC,CASSPQGGAYEQYF
.,TRBV9,TRBD2,TRBJ2-5,TGTGCCAGCAGCCCAGGACTAGCGGGAGGTGAGACCCAGTACTTC,CASSPGLAGGETQYF
.,TRBV5-4,TRBD1,TRBJ1-2,TGTGCCAGCAGCCTACGGACAGGGGGTAACTATGGCTACACCTTC,CASSLRTGGNYGYTF
.,TRBV6-6,.,TRBJ1-2,TGTGCCAGCAGTTACTCGAGTCGTCCAATTTATGGCTACACCTTC,CASSYSSRPIYGYTF
few,TRBV2,.,TRBJ2-2,TGTGCCAGCAGGCCTACCAACCCCGGGGAGCTGTTTTTT,CASRPTNPGELFF
.,TRBV6-2/TRBV6-3,.,TRBJ2-5,TGTGCCAGCAGCGAGTACCAAGAGACCCAGTACTTC,CASSEYQETQYF
once,TRBV9,.,TRBJ2-1,TGTGCCAGCAGCGCGACCCCCGGGACAAATTACAATGAGCAGTTCTTC,CASSATPGTNYNEQFF
.,TRBV2,.,TRBJ1-1,TGTGCCAGCAGTCCCGACAGTGAAGCTTTCTTT,CASSPDSEAFF
.,TRBV28,TRBD2,TRBJ2-1,TGTGCCAGCAGTGAGATAGCGGGCAGTCGGGGCAATGAGCAGTTCTTC,CASSEIAGSRGNEQFF
few,TRBV3-1/TRBV3-2,.,TRBJ2-7,TGTGCCAGCAGCCAACCTGGACTTACCGAGCAGTACTTC,CASSQPGLTEQYF
.,TRBV4-1,TRBD2,TRBJ2-5,TGCGCCAGCAGCCAAGATGGGAGGTCGGCTAGCGGGGTGGCCCAGTACTTC,CASSQDGRSASGVAQYF
.,TRBV5-1,TRBD2,TRBJ2-1,TGCGCCAGCACCGTAGCGGGAACGGGGAACAATGAGCAGTTCTTC,CASTVAGTGNNEQFF
.,TRBV4-2,TRBD2,TRBJ2-4,TGTGCCAGCAGCCAAGATTTGGGGGAGGGTGTCAAAAACATTCAGTACTTC,CASSQDLGEGVKNIQYF
.,TRBV7-9,TRBD1,TRBJ2-7,TGTGCCAGCAGCTTTAAGGGGACAGGGGCCTACGAGCAGTACTTC,CASSFKGTGAYEQYF
.,TRBV5-4,.,TRBJ2-7,TGTGCCAGCAGCTTGGTAGGAGGGTCCAACGAGCAGTACTTC,CASSLVGGSNEQYF
many,TRBV13,.,TRBJ2-1,TGTGCCAGCAGCCTGGGACTCGGCAATGAGCAGTTCTTC,CASSLGLGNEQFF
.,TRBV30,.,TRBJ1-3,TGTGCCTGGACCGTCGGGGGATACGGAAACACCATATATTTT,CAWTVGGYGNTIYF
.,TRBV27,.,TRBJ1-2,TGTGCCAGCAGTTTATCGAGCAAAGGACAGAACTATGGCTACACCTTC,CASSLSSKGQNYGYTF
.,TRBV6-6,.,TRBJ2-3,TGTGCCAGCAGTCCTCGAGTTGGCACAGATACGCAGTATTTT,CASSPRVGTDTQYF
.,TRBV28,.,TRBJ2-2,TGTGCCAGCAGTTTAGGAGAAGGGCGCGGGACCGGGGAGCTGTTTTTT,CASSLGEGRGTGELFF
.,TRBV6-2/TRBV6-3,TRBD2,TRBJ2-4,TGTGCCAGCAGTTACTCCCGGGGGGACATTCAGTACTTC,CASSYSRGDIQYF
.,TRBV4-2,TRBD2,TRBJ2-2,TGTGCCAGCAGCCAAGATCAAGGTGGGGGACTAGCGGGGAACACCGGGGAGCTGTTTTTT,CASSQDQGGGLAGNTGELFF
.,TRBV24-1,TRBD2,TRBJ2-7,TGTGCCACCAGTGACCGGACTAGCGGGAGGGGCGGTTACGAGCAGTACTTC,CATSDRTSGRGGYEQYF
.,TRBV10-3,.,TRBJ2-2,TGTGCCATCAGTGAGAATCTAGGAGCTGGGGAGCTGTTTTTT,CAISENLGAGELFF